One sample yielded the 29 T cell receptor beta chains listed below, sequenced in a study of blood T cell repertoires in COVID-19. Data came from immunoSEQ multiplex PCR; TCRdb stores just in-frame clones and leaves some out. This table holds about 280,000 clones, approximately 89% found once. Sample: PBMCs or T cells enriched from blood (not recorded which). Source of these receptors: a man aged 40-55 years who had been exposed to COVID-19.

The V call is TRBV19, the J call TRBJ1-2, with 9 bases matching TRBD1. The CDR3 consists of 14 residues. CDR1 and CDR2 from the germline V gene are LNHDA and SQIVND (reference sequence). The junction had 4 bases not matched to a gene; V was cut back by 6 bases and J by 2 bases. The CDR3 sequence is CASRTGGSNYGYTF. CDR3 coding DNA: TGTGCCAGTAGAACAGGGGGCTCCAACTATGGCTACACCTTC.

This clone has more than one count but fewer than ten. V is TRBV6-5 and J is TRBJ1-1, with D possibly matching TRBD1 (5 bases). Trimming pared 10 bases from V and 4 bases from J, leaving 16 bases between. The CDR3 is made up of 13 amino acids. In germline, CDR1 is MNHEY, CDR2 SVGAGI. In DNA, the CDR3 is TGTGCCATGGCAAGGTTGCAGGGCACTGAAGCTTTCTTT. It encodes CAMARLQGTEAFF.

The chain carries TRBV28 and TRBJ1-2, with D possibly being TRBD1 (6 bases). CDR1 is MDHEN and CDR2 is SYDVKM in the germline V gene. The CDR3 has 17 residues. Trimming left V 4 bases short and J 0 bases short, with 18 bases between. The CDR3 here is CASSSPGTRGANYGYTF. In nucleotides, the CDR3 is TGTGCCAGCAGTTCTCCCGGGACAAGGGGAGCTAACTATGGCTACACCTTC.

This clone was recorded once. This sequence joins TRBV11-3 and TRBJ1-1; a weak D match, TRBD1 (5 bases). The CDR3 totals 13 residues. Germline lookup yields CDR1 SGHNT and CDR2 YENEEA. V was shortened by 5 bases and J by 5 bases, with 12 bases between the two germline ends. The CDR3 bases are TGTGCCAGCAGCGCGATGACAGAGACTGAAGCTTTCTTT. Translated: CASSAMTETEAFF. The full variable domain, with the rest looked up from reference TRBV11-3 and TRBJ1-1, is EAGVVQSPRYKIIEKKQPVAFWCNPISGHNTLYWYLQNLGQGPELLIRYENEEAVDDSQLPKDRFSAERLKGVDSTLKIQPAELGDSAVYLCASSAMTETEAFFGQGTRLTVV.

This clone was recorded once. This rearrangement joins TRBV30 to TRBJ1-2; D is uncertain. Germline CDR1 and CDR2: GTSNPN and SVGIG (reference sequence). Trimming shortened V by 8 bases and J by 3 bases, and 16 bases separated the two germline ends. This CDR3 has 13 amino acids. CDR3 sequence reads: CAGDPGMYYGYTF. The CDR3 DNA follows: TGTGCCGGAGACCCCGGGATGTACTATGGCTACACCTTC.

The chain has TRBV6-5 and TRBJ2-6; D is possibly TRBD1 (5 bases). Deletions cut 4 bases from V and 1 base from J, with 11 bases between. This CDR3 has 16 amino acids. Germline V gene lookup returns CDR1 MNHEY and CDR2 SVGAGI. In nucleotides, the CDR3 is TGTGCCAGCAGTTTCCGGAGACAGTCTGGGGCCAACGTCCTGACTTTC. This encodes CASSFRRQSGANVLTF.

The CDR3 bases are TGTGCCAGCAGCGCCGGGACTACGATAGAGACCCAGTACTTC. It encodes CASSAGTTIETQYF. The V gene is TRBV9, the J gene TRBJ2-5; 7 bases are a match to TRBD2. This CDR3 is 14 amino acids long. V was pared by 3 bases and J by 4 bases, with 6 bases of the junction left unmatched. Germline V CDR1 and CDR2: SGDLS, YYNGEE.

The V gene is TRBV24-1, the J gene TRBJ2-2, with 12 bases aligning to TRBD2. Trimming cost V 4 bases and J 7 bases; bases outside gene matches: 9. Germline assignment: CDR1 KGHDR and CDR2 SFDVKD. This CDR3 is built from 17 residues. The CDR3 here is CATSDPSGRAVGGELFF. The CDR3 bases are TGTGCCACCAGTGACCCTAGCGGGAGGGCCGTTGGCGGGGAGCTGTTTTTT.

J is TRBJ2-3 and V is TRBV30; 8 positions agree with TRBD2. With V trimmed by 2 bases and J by 2 bases, 6 bases remained unmatched. This CDR3 region has 15 residues. Germline V gene lookup returns CDR1 GTSNPN and CDR2 SVGIG (reference sequence). CDR3 nucleotide sequence: TGTGCCTGGAGTCCGACTAGCGCCTTCACAGATACGCAGTATTTT. It is translated as CAWSPTSAFTDTQYF.

This clone appeared a few times. The chain couples TRBV3-1 (or the pseudogene TRBV3-2) to TRBJ1-2, with D possibly TRBD1 on 6 matching bases. The V gene's germline CDR1 is LGHDT and CDR2 YNNKEL (reference sequence). The CDR3 sequence is 15 residues long. Trimming took off 4 bases at V and 4 bases at J, with 16 bases between the two ends. The CDR3 protein is CASSPQSTGVYGYTF. The CDR3 region has the DNA TGTGCCAGCAGCCCACAATCGACAGGAGTCTATGGCTACACCTTC.

The rearrangement uses TRBV5-4 and TRBJ2-2; TRBD2 matches at 11 bases. With V trimmed by 1 base and J by 7 bases, 12 bases remained unmatched. Germline V lookup: CDR1 SGHNT, CDR2 YYREEE (reference sequence). The CDR3 has 18 amino acids. The CDR3 nucleotides are TGTGCCAGCAGCTTGTCCGGTCTAGCGGGAGGACTCAACGGGGAGCTGTTTTTT. This sequence encodes CASSLSGLAGGLNGELFF.

The rearrangement joins TRBV11-2 to TRBJ2-5; D possibly corresponds to TRBD1 (5 bases). Trimming stripped 1 base from V and 2 bases from J, with 8 bases between. From germline, CDR1 is SGHAT and CDR2 FQNNGV. The CDR3 is 14 residues long. The CDR3 here is CASSLGRAQETQYF. CDR3 DNA sequence: TGTGCCAGCAGCTTAGGCAGGGCACAAGAGACCCAGTACTTC.

This sequence joins TRBV19 and TRBJ2-1; TRBD2 matches at 12 bases. The ends lost 7 bases at V and 6 bases at J; junction bases unmatched: 10. CDR3 length equals 16 residues. Germline V CDR1 and CDR2: LNHDA, SQIVND (reference sequence). The CDR3 spells CASTRLAGESGNEQFF. Written as DNA, the CDR3 is TGTGCCAGTACCAGACTAGCGGGAGAATCGGGCAATGAGCAGTTCTTC.

This chain connects TRBV19 to TRBJ1-2, with a weak D call TRBD1 (5 bases). CDR3 size: 15 residues. Trimming shortened V by 1 base and J by 4 bases, and 13 bases separated the two germline ends. The germline CDR1 and CDR2 sequences are LNHDA and SQIVND (reference sequence). The CDR3 DNA reads TGTGCCAGTAGTATAGTTTACAGGCCGACCTATGGCTACACCTTC. Translation: CASSIVYRPTYGYTF.

The rearrangement links TRBV5-1 to TRBJ1-4; possibly TRBD1 for D (5 bases). The CDR3 length is 13 residues. The V gene's germline CDR1 is SGHRS and CDR2 YFSETQ. Trimming cost V 2 bases and J 8 bases, with 10 bases left between them. CDR3 DNA: TGCGCCAGCAGCTTAACAGGCCCGGAAAAACTGTTTTTT. It codes for CASSLTGPEKLFF.

The V gene is TRBV5-4, the J gene TRBJ1-5; D might be TRBD1 (6 bases). The CDR3 runs to 16 residues. Germline values: CDR1 SGHNT, CDR2 YYREEE (reference sequence). V was cut by 1 base and J by 0 bases, with 11 bases left in between. The CDR3 is CASSLMGHDSNQPQHF. The DNA of the CDR3 is TGTGCCAGCAGCTTGATGGGACACGATAGCAATCAGCCCCAGCATTTT.

This clone occurred once. The rearrangement joins TRBV14 to TRBJ2-7, with TRBD1 matching 10 bases. The ends lost 5 bases at V and 2 bases at J; junction bases unmatched: 6. CDR3 size: 15 residues. The V gene's germline CDR1 is SGHDN and CDR2 FVKESK. CDR3 sequence reads: CASSWGTGATYEQYF. CDR3 DNA: TGTGCCAGCAGCTGGGGGACAGGGGCTACCTACGAGCAGTACTTC.

The chain joins TRBV28 to TRBJ1-1; a weak D match, TRBD1 (5 bases). CDR1 is MDHEN and CDR2 is SYDVKM in the germline V gene. This CDR3 spans 12 amino acids. Trimming left V 7 bases short and J 1 base short, with 7 bases between. In DNA, the CDR3 is TGTGCCAGCAACGGGGGGAACACTGAAGCTTTCTTT. Translated: CASNGGNTEAFF.

V and J are TRBV2 and TRBJ2-7; 9 bases map to TRBD1. CDR1 is SNHLY and CDR2 is FYNNEI in the germline V gene. This CDR3 spans 14 amino acids. The V and J ends lost 7 bases and 2 bases, in that order; junction bases with no gene match: 6. The CDR3 bases are TGTGCCAGCAATACAGGGGGCCTGACCTACGAGCAGTACTTC. Amino acids: CASNTGGLTYEQYF.

The chain couples TRBV5-1 to TRBJ1-1, with 7 nucleotides matching TRBD1. The CDR3 sequence is 16 residues long. Per germline, CDR1 SGHRS and CDR2 YFSETQ. Germline trimming cut 6 bases from V and 0 bases from J; bases unmatched to any gene: 11. The DNA for the CDR3 is TGCGCCAGCACCCCCTCTGGGACAGACCTGAACACTGAAGCTTTCTTT. It encodes CASTPSGTDLNTEAFF.

This sequence joins TRBV28 and TRBJ2-5; 11 bases align to TRBD1. The CDR3 sequence is 17 residues long. The germline V gene encodes CDR1 MDHEN and CDR2 SYDVKM. The V segment lost 6 bases and the J segment 2 bases; nucleotides outside the gene matches: 11. As DNA, the CDR3 is TGTGCCAGCAGCGCTCCTACCGGGACAGGGGGGCAAGAGACCCAGTACTTC. The encoded protein is CASSAPTGTGGQETQYF.

The chain uses TRBV11-2 and TRBJ1-4; 8 bases match TRBD1. The CDR3 runs 15 residues. Germline loops: CDR1 SGHAT, CDR2 FQNNGV. The V and J ends lost 5 bases and 7 bases, in that order; junction bases with no gene match: 9. CDR3 bases: TGTGCCAGCAGCGAAAGGACAGGGTCGGGTGAAAAACTGTTTTTT. Translating gives CASSERTGSGEKLFF.

This clone was recorded only once. Here the CDR3 reads CSVGQGRPDTQYF. The CDR3 coding sequence is TGCAGCGTGGGACAGGGTCGCCCCGATACGCAGTATTTT. The V call is TRBV29-1, the J call TRBJ2-3; TRBD1 aligns across 9 bases. This CDR3 is 13 amino acids long. V shed 6 bases, J shed 6 bases, and the junction held 7 bases outside the gene matches. CDR1 SQVTM and CDR2 ANQGSEA come from the germline V gene.

V usage is TRBV7-6 and J usage is TRBJ1-1; tentative D call: TRBD1 (5 bases). Germline CDR1 and CDR2: SGHVS and FNYEAQ. With 1 base removed from V and 4 bases from J, the gap between germline ends came to 13 bases. The CDR3 consists of 15 residues. As DNA, the CDR3 is TGTGCCAGCAGCTTAGTGGTTGAAGGGGCCACTGAAGCTTTCTTT. It yields the protein CASSLVVEGATEAFF.

In the case of this clone: Other DNA sequences in this specimen translate into the identical CDR3. The gene calls are TRBV28 and TRBJ2-1; 13 bases align to TRBD2. CDR3 size: 15 residues. Germline V gene lookup returns CDR1 MDHEN and CDR2 SYDVKM. V dropped 2 bases and J dropped 6; count of bases not matched to a gene: 1. The DNA of the CDR3 is TGTGCCAGCAGTTTAGGACTAGCGGGAGTCAATGAGCAGTTCTTC. Residues: CASSLGLAGVNEQFF.

V usage is TRBV18 and J usage is TRBJ2-7, with 8 bases that match TRBD2. CDR3 length: 14 residues. CDR1 and CDR2 from the germline V gene are KGHSH and LQKENI. V gave up 3 bases and J gave up 1 base; unmatched junction bases: 2. CDR3 amino acids: CASSPSGSSYEQYF. CDR3 coding DNA: TGTGCCAGCTCACCGAGCGGGAGTTCCTACGAGCAGTACTTC.

The rearrangement links TRBV5-1 to TRBJ1-2; no clear D gene. Deletions cut 1 base from V and 6 bases from J, with 10 bases between. Germline V gives CDR1 SGHRS, CDR2 YFSETQ. The CDR3 totals 13 residues. The CDR3: CASSLSQVNGYTF. The DNA of the CDR3 is TGCGCCAGCAGCTTGTCACAAGTTAATGGCTACACCTTC. Complete variable domain (other parts from reference TRBV5-1 and TRBJ1-2): KAGVTQTPRYLIKTRGQQVTLSCSPISGHRSVSWYQQTPGQGLQFLFEYFSETQRNKGNFPGRFSGRQFSNSRSEMNVSTLELGDSALYLCASSLSQVNGYTFGSGTRLTVV.

V gene TRBV30 combines with J gene TRBJ2-7, with D possibly matching TRBD1 (6 bases). Trimming removed 5 bases from V and 0 bases from J, with 11 bases in between. Germline CDR1 GTSNPN, CDR2 SVGIG (reference sequence). CDR3 length equals 13 residues. The CDR3 sequence: CAWATGISYEQYF. CDR3 coding DNA: TGTGCCTGGGCGACAGGTATCTCCTACGAGCAGTACTTC.

The V call is TRBV6-5, the J call TRBJ2-3, with a weak D call TRBD2 (5 bases). The CDR3 sequence is 13 residues long. Germline loops: CDR1 MNHEY, CDR2 SVGAGI. Trimming pared 8 bases from V and 0 bases from J, leaving 9 bases between. The CDR3 is CASGGFSTDTQYF. In nucleotides, the CDR3 is TGTGCCAGCGGAGGTTTTAGCACAGATACGCAGTATTTT.